This T cell receptor beta chain was identified during a study of T-cell memory formation after mild COVID-19. Per germline, CDR1 SEHNR and CDR2 FQNEAQ (reference sequence). The CDR3 is made up of 15 amino acids. The ends lost 5 bases at V and 6 bases at J; junction bases unmatched: 10. Constant-segment-primed 5'RACE gave TCR alpha and TCR beta cDNA libraries with sample barcodes and UMIs. Each CDR3 protein is one row after TCRdb ran MiXCR on the 5' RACE reads. Of approximately 560,000 distinct CDR3 sequences in the sample, roughly 17% were seen once. The rearrangement joins TRBV7-9 to TRBJ2-1; 7 nucleotides agree with TRBD2. This receptor was obtained from an adult woman who had mild COVID-19 (a few samples of this study predate the infection). Cell type and time point are not known. The specimen sequenced was PBMCs or a T cell subset sorted from them (not recorded which). CDR3 amino acids: CASSEPPASGNEQFF. In DNA form, the CDR3 reads TGTGCCAGCAGCGAGCCCCCGGCTAGCGGCAATGAGCAGTTCTTC.